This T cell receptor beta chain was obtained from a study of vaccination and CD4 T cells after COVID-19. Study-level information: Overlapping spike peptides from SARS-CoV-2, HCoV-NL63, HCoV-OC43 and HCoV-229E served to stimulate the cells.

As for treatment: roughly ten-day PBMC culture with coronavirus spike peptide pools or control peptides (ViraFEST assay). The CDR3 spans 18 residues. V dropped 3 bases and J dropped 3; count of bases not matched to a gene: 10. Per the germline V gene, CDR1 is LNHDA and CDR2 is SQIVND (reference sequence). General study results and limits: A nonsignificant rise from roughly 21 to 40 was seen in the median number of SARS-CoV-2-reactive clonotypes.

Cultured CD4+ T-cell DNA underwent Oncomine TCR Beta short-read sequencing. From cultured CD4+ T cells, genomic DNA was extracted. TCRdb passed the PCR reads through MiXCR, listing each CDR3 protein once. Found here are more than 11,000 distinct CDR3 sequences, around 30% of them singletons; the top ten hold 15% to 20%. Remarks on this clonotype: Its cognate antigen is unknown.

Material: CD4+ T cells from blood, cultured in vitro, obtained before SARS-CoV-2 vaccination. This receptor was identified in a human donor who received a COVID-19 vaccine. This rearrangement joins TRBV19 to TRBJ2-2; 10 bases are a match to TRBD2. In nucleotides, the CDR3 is TGTGCCAGTAGTATGAAAAGCGGGGGGGCCGTCGACACCGGGGAGCTGTTTTTT. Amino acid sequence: CASSMKSGGAVDTGELFF.